This TCR beta chain appears in the sequencing data of a study of T cell repertoires in cytomegalovirus infection. Study results and caveats: Carriers of CMV and the relevant HLA type were discriminated by public TCR beta frequency. HLA-C-restricted, CMV-specific TCR beta clonotypes were dominant ex vivo.

This CDR3 contains 20 residues. The germline V gene has CDR1 MNHEY and CDR2 SMNVEV (reference sequence). Losses at the gene ends were 2 bases for V and 3 bases for J; bases not matched to a gene: 18. TCRdb reprocessed the reads via MiXCR and lists one record per CDR3 protein. The table records a few hundred thousand distinct CDR3 sequences, roughly 42% of them present only once. On this clonotype: The antigen remains undetermined.

The clonotype comes from a human donor in good health (CMV status not recorded). Some clones in this sample may be carry-over from other donors' samples. The V and J genes are TRBV27 and TRBJ2-1, with 8 bases lining up with TRBD1. The sample in question was cultured PBMCs, obtained from culture after CMV antigen stimulation. CDR3 sequence: CASSLRGTGPSDSFYNEQFF. The CDR3 nucleotides read TGTGCCAGCAGTTTAAGGGGGACAGGTCCCTCCGACAGCTTCTACAATGAGCAGTTCTTC.